The 6 T cell receptor beta chains given below trace back to one sample, sequenced in a study of blood T cell repertoires in COVID-19. Profiling relied on immunoSEQ multiplex PCR, and the TCRdb table lists in-frame clones only, not all of them. The table records about 53,000 clones, around 87% of them present only once. Input material: peripheral blood. The receptor set was obtained from a man in his fifties or sixties with acute or convalescent COVID-19.

CDR3 sequence reads: CASYPGTGIRPGNTIYF. Written as DNA, the CDR3 is TGCGCCAGCTACCCCGGGACAGGGATCAGACCTGGAAACACCATATATTTT. The chain has TRBV5-1 and TRBJ1-3; 9 bases map to TRBD1. Trimming cost V 7 bases and J 2 bases; bases outside gene matches: 13. Germline V gene sequence: CDR1 SGHRS, CDR2 YFSETQ. The CDR3 spans 17 residues.

The V gene is TRBV6-6, the J gene TRBJ1-1, with a tentative D call TRBD1 (5 bases). V was pared by 5 bases and J by 4 bases, with 14 bases between. The CDR3 is 14 amino acids. Germline V gives CDR1 MNHNY, CDR2 SVGAGI (reference sequence). CDR3 sequence: CASSRAERGTEAFF. CDR3 nucleotides: TGTGCCAGCAGTCGGGCCGAAAGGGGCACTGAAGCTTTCTTT.

This clone has a handful of counts. The chain couples TRBV14 to TRBJ2-2, with 15 positions matching TRBD2. The CDR3 has 17 amino acids. Trimming at V came to 7 bases and at J to 5 bases, leaving 8 bases not matched to a gene. The germline V gene has CDR1 SGHDN and CDR2 FVKESK. As DNA, the CDR3 is TGTGCCAGCAAGCTGGGACTAGCGGGAGGAGGGACCGGGGAGCTGTTTTTT. The encoded protein is CASKLGLAGGGTGELFF.

This clone is a singleton in its sample. The chain combines TRBV28 with TRBJ2-7; 9 bases align to TRBD2. Trimming removed 6 bases from V and 7 bases from J; junction bases left unmatched: 13. The CDR3 extends over 15 amino acids. Germline values: CDR1 MDHEN, CDR2 SYDVKM. CDR3 region: CASRPPGLAQGEQYF. In DNA, the CDR3 is TGTGCCAGCAGACCTCCGGGACTAGCCCAAGGGGAGCAGTACTTC. The whole variable domain, remainder taken from reference TRBV28 and TRBJ2-7, is DVKVTQSSRYLVKRTGEKVFLECVQDMDHENMFWYRQDPGLGLRLIYFSYDVKMKEKGDIPEGYSVSREKKERFSLILESASTNQTSMYLCASRPPGLAQGEQYFGPGTRLTVT.

The chain is built from TRBV30 and TRBJ2-3, with TRBD2 as a possible D gene (5 bases). This CDR3 spans 14 amino acids. Per the germline V gene, CDR1 is GTSNPN and CDR2 is SVGIG (reference sequence). The V end lost 5 bases, the J end lost 3 bases, and 15 bases lay between the germline ends. CDR3 region: CAWGLGVGTDTQYF. The CDR3 nucleotides read TGTGCCTGGGGCCTGGGAGTGGGGACAGATACGCAGTATTTT.

This clone was recorded only once. The rearrangement links TRBV19 to TRBJ2-3, with D tentatively TRBD2 (6 bases). The V end was cut by 4 bases, the J end by 8 bases, with 16 bases between. CDR1 is LNHDA, CDR2 SQIVND, per germline (reference sequence). The CDR3 consists of 14 residues. This chain's CDR3 is CASSTTPVSGTQYF. CDR3 bases: TGTGCCAGTAGTACCACCCCGGTTAGCGGTACGCAGTATTTT.